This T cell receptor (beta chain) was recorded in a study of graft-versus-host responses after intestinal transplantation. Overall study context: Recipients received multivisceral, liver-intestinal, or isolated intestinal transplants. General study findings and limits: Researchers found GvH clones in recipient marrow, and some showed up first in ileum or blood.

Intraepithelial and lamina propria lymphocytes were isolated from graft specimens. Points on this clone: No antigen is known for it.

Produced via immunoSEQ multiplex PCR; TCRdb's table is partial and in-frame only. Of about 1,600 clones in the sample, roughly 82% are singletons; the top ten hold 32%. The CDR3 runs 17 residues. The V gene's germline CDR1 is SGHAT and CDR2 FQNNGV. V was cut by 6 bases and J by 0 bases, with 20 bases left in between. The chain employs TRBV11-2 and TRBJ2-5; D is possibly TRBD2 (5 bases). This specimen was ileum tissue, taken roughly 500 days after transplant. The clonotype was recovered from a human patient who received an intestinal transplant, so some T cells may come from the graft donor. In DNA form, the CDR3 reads TGTGCCAGCAGGTCCGTGAGGTCAAGGAGGTACCAAGAGACCCAGTACTTC. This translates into CASRSVRSRRYQETQYF.